One T cell receptor (beta chain) is described in this entry. These data originate in a study of OX40 agonist ivuxolimab in advanced cancers. This table comes from immunoSEQ multiplex PCR, and its TCRdb copy is limited to in-frame clones, with some not included. Seen here are 30,000 to 45,000 clones, about nine tenths observed once, and the top ten hold about 4%. The sequencing here drew on CD4+ or CD8+ T cells sorted from blood, taken in a trial of the OX40 agonist ivuxolimab. The sequence derives from an adult with an advanced solid tumor such as melanoma, head and neck, liver or kidney cancer.

The CDR3 spells CASSLVDEQYF. The DNA of the CDR3 is TGTGCCAGCAGCTTAGTTGACGAGCAGTACTTC. V is TRBV7-9 and J is TRBJ2-7; D is ambiguous. Germline V gives CDR1 SEHNR, CDR2 FQNEAQ (reference sequence). This CDR3 is built from 11 residues. Trimming stripped 1 base from V and 5 bases from J, with 3 bases between. The variable domain in full, completed from reference TRBV7-9 and TRBJ2-7, reads DTGVSQNPRHKITKRGQNVTFRCDPISEHNRLYWYRQTLGQGPEFLTYFQNEAQLEKSRLLSDRFSAERPKGSFSTLEIQRTEQGDSAMYLCASSLVDEQYFGPGTRLTVT.